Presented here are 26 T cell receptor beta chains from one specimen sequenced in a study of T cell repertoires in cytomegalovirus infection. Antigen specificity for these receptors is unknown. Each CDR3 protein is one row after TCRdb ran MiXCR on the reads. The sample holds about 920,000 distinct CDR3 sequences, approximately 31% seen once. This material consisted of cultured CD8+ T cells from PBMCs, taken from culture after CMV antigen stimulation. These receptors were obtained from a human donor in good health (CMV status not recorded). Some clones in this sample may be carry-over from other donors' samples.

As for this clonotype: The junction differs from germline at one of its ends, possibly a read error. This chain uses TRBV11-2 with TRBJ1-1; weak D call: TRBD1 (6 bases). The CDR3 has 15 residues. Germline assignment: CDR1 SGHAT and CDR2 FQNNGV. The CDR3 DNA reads TGTGCCGGCAGCACACGGGACACTCGGAACACTGAAGCTTTCTTT. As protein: CAGSTRDTRNTEAFF.

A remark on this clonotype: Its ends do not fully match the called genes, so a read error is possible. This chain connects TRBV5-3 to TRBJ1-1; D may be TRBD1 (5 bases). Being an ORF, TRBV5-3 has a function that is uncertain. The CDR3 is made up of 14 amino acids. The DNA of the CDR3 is TGTGCCAGCAGCTTTACGAGGGGAAACACTGAAGCTTTCTTT. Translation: CASSFTRGNTEAFF.

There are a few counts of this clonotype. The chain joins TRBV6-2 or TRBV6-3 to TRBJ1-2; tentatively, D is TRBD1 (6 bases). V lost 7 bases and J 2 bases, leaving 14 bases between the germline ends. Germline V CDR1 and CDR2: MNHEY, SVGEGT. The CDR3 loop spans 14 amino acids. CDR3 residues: CASIQGRTNYGYTF. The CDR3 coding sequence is TGTGCCAGCATTCAGGGGAGGACGAACTATGGCTACACCTTC.

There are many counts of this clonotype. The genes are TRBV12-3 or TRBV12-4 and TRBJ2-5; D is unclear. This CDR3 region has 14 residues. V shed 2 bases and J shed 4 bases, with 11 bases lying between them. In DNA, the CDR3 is TGTGCCAGCAGTTTAAGTTCAGAACCAGAGACCCAGTACTTC. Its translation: CASSLSSEPETQYF.

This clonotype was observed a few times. The CDR3 sequence is CASSWRDRSNYGYTF. Here the CDR3 DNA reads TGCGCCAGCAGCTGGCGGGACAGGAGTAACTATGGCTACACCTTC. The gene calls are TRBV5-1 and TRBJ1-2; TRBD1 matches 8 bases. The V gene's germline CDR1 is SGHRS and CDR2 YFSETQ. The CDR3 is 15 residues long. Trimming took 3 bases from V and 1 from J; bases not matched to a gene: 5.

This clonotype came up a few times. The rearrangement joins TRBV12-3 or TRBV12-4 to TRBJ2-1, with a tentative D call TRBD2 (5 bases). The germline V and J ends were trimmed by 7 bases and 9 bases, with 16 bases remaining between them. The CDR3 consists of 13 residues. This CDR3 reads CASTPGIYLEQFF. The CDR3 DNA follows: TGTGCCAGCACCCCCGGGATATACCTTGAGCAGTTCTTC.

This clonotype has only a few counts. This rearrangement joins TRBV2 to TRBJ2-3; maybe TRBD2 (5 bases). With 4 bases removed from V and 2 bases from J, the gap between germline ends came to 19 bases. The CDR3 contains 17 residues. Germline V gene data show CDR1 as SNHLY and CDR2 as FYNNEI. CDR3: CASSGERTPTTTDTQYF. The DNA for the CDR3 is TGTGCCAGCAGTGGGGAAAGGACTCCAACCACCACAGATACGCAGTATTTT.

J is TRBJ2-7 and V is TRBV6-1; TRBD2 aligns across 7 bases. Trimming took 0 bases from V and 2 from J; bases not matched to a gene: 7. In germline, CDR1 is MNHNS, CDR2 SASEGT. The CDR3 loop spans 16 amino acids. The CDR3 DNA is TGTGCCAGCAGTGAAGCGGAAGCGGGGTTTCCCTACGAGCAGTACTTC. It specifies CASSEAEAGFPYEQYF.

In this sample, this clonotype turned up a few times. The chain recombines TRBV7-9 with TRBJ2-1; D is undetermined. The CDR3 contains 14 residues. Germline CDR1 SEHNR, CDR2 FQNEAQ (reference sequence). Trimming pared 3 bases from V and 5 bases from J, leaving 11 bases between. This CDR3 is CASSLWTVNNEQFF. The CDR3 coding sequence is TGTGCCAGCAGCTTGTGGACGGTTAACAATGAGCAGTTCTTC.

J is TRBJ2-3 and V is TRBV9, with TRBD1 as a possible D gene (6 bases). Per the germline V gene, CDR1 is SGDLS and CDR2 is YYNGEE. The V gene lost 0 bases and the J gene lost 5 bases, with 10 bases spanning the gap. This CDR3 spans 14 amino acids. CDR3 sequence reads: CASSVAARGDTQYF. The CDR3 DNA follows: TGTGCCAGCAGCGTAGCTGCCAGGGGAGATACGCAGTATTTT.

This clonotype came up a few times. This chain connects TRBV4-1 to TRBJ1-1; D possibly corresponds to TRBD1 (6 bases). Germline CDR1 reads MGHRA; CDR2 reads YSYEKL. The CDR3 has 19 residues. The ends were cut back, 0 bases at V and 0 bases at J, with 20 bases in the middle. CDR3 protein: CASSQEAWTARGVNTEAFF. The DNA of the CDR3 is TGCGCCAGCAGCCAAGAAGCCTGGACAGCCCGGGGGGTGAACACTGAAGCTTTCTTT.

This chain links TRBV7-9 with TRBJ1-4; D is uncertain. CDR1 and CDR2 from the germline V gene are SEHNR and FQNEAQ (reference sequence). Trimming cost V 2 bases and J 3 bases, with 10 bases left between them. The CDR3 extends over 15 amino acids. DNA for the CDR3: TGTGCCAGCAGCTTATCATGGGGAGCTAATGAAAAACTGTTTTTT. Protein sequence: CASSLSWGANEKLFF.

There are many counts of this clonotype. CDR3 in DNA: TGTGCCAGCAGTCCCCCGTCGAGAGAGCAGTACTTC. This translates into CASSPPSREQYF. The chain links TRBV12-3 or TRBV12-4 to TRBJ2-7; unclear D gene. The CDR3 is 12 residues long. Trimming took 5 bases from V and 7 from J, leaving 12 bases between them.

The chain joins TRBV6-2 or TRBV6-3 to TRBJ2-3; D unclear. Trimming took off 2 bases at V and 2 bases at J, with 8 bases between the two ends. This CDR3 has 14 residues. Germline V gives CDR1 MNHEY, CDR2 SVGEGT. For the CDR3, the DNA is TGTGCCAGCAGTTACGGGTATGACACAGATACGCAGTATTTT. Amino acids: CASSYGYDTDTQYF.

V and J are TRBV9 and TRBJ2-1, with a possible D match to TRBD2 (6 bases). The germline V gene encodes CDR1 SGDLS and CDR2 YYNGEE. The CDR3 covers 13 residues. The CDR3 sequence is CAERRDSYNEQFF. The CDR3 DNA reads TGTGCGGAACGGAGGGACTCCTACAATGAGCAGTTCTTC.

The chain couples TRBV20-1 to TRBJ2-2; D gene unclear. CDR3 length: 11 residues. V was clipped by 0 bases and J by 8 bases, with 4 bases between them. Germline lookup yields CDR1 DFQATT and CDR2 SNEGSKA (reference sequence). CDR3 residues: CSAREGGELFF. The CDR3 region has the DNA TGCAGTGCTAGAGAGGGTGGGGAGCTGTTTTTT.

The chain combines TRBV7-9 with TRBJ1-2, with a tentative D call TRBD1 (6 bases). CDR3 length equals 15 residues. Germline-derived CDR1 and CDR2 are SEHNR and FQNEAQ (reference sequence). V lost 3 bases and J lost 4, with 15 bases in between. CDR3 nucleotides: TGTGCCAGCAGCTTGTCAGACAGGTCGGGCTATGGCTACACCTTC. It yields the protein CASSLSDRSGYGYTF.

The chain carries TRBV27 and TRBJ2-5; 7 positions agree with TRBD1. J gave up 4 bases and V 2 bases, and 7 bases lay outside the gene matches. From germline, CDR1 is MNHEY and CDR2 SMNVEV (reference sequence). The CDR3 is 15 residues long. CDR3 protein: CASSLSGTVGETQYF. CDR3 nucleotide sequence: TGTGCCAGCAGTTTAAGTGGGACAGTGGGAGAGACCCAGTACTTC.

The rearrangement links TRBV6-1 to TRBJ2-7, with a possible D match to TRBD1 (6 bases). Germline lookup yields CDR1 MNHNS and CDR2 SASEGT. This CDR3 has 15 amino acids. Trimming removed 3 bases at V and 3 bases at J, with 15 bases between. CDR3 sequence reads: CASSDSRDTNYEQYF. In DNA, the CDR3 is TGTGCCAGCAGTGACTCTCGGGACACGAACTACGAGCAGTACTTC.

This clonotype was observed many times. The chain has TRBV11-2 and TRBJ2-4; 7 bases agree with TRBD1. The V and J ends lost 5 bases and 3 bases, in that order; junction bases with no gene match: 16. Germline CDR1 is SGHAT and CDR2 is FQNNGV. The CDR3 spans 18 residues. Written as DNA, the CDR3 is TGTGCCAGCAGCCAACCGCGGACAGGCGCCCTAGGCAAAAACATTCAGTACTTC. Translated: CASSQPRTGALGKNIQYF. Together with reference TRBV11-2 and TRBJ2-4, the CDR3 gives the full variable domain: EAGVAQSPRYKIIEKRQSVAFWCNPISGHATLYWYQQILGQGPKLLIQFQNNGVVDDSQLPKDRFSAERLKGVDSTLKIQPAKLEDSAVYLCASSQPRTGALGKNIQYFGAGTRLSVL.

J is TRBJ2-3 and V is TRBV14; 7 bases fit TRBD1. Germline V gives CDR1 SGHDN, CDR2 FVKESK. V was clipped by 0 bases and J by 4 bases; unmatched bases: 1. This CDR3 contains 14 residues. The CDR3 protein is CASSQETGADTQYF. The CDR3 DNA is TGTGCCAGCAGCCAAGAAACAGGGGCAGATACGCAGTATTTT. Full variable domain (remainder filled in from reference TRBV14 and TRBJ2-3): EAGVTQFPSHSVIEKGQTVTLRCDPISGHDNLYWYRRVMGKEIKFLLHFVKESKQDESGMPNNRFLAERTGGTYSTLKVQPAELEDSGVYFCASSQETGADTQYFGPGTRLTVL.

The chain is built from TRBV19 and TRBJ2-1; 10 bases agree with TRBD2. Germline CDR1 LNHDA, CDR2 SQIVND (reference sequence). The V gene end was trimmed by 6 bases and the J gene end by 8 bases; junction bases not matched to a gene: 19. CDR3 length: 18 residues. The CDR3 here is CASRLWLAGAVGFDEQFF. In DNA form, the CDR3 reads TGTGCCAGTAGACTGTGGCTAGCGGGGGCCGTTGGGTTCGATGAGCAGTTCTTC.

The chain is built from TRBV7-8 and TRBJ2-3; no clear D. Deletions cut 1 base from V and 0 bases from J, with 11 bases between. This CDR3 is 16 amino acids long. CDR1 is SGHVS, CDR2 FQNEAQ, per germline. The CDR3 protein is CASSLGASLSTDTQYF. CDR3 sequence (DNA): TGTGCCAGCAGCTTAGGGGCGAGCTTAAGCACAGATACGCAGTATTTT.

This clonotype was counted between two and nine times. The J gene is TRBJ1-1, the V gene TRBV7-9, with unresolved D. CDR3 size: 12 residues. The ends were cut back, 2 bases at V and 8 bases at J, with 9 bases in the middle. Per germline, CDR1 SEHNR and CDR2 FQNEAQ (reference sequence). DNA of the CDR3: TGTGCCAGCAGCTTATCTCCGGGGGAAGCTTTCTTT. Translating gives CASSLSPGEAFF.

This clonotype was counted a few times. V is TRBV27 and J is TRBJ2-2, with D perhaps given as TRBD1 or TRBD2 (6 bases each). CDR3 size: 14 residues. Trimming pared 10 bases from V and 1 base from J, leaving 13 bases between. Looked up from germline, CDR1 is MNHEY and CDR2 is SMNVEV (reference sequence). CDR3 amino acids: CATKGGLNTGELFF. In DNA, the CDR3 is TGTGCCACCAAGGGGGGCTTGAACACCGGGGAGCTGTTTTTT.

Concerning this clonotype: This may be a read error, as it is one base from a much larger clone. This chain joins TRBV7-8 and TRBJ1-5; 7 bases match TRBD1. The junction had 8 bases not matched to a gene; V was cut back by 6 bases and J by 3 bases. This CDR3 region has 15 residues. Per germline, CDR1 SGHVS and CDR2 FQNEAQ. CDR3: CASSSDRVHNQPQHF. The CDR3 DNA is TGTGCCAGCAGTTCTGACAGGGTGCACAATCAGCCCCAGCATTTT.